What follows describes a single TCR beta chain. This entry belongs to a study of blood T cell repertoires in COVID-19. Study-level information: Acute and convalescent COVID-19 samples came from the United States, Italy and Spain. Sources were T cells, B-cell-depleted T cells, or PBMCs; the material itself was cDNA or gDNA.

As processed by the authors: By means of reference gene primer amplification, nucleated cell counts were estimated. Profiling relied on immunoSEQ multiplex PCR, and the TCRdb table lists in-frame clones only, not all of them. D and trimming come from the DNA, and the V and J calls and clone size come from that table. The table lists fewer than 350,000 clones, around 85% of them singletons. V gave up 4 bases and J gave up 6 bases; unmatched junction bases: 7. The germline V gene has CDR1 MNHEY and CDR2 SVGAGI. This CDR3 region has 14 residues. The material sequenced was peripheral blood. The chain has TRBV6-5 and TRBJ1-2, with 8 nucleotides matching TRBD1. This TCR came from a woman aged 25 to 45 who had recovered from COVID-19. The CDR3 DNA is TGTGCCAGCAGTTCCCAGGGGGCAGTAGATGGCTACACCTTC. The encoded protein is CASSSQGAVDGYTF.